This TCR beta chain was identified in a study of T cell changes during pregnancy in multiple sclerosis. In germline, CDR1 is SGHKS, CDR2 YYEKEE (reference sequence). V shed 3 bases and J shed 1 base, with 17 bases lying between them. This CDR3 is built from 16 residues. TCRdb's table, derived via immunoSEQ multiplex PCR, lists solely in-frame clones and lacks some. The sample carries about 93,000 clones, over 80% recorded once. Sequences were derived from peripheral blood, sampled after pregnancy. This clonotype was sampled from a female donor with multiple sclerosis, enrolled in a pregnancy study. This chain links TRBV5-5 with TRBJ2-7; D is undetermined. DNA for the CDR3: TGTGCCAGCAGCTATGAGGCCGCCGTGTTATCCTACGAGCAGTACTTC. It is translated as CASSYEAAVLSYEQYF.